This paragraph reports one T cell receptor beta chain. Its antigen is undetermined. Libraries were prepared by immunoSEQ multiplex PCR; TCRdb keeps only in-frame clonotypes and omits some of them. Of 45,000 to 50,000 clones listed, 79% are singletons. The germline V and J ends were trimmed by 3 bases and 1 base, with 6 bases remaining between them. CDR3 size: 13 residues. Germline V CDR1 and CDR2: LNHDA, SQIVND (reference sequence). These data originate in a study of OX40 agonist ivuxolimab in advanced cancers. In the study overall: Every 2 weeks, patients received ivuxolimab intravenously, dosed at 0.01 to 10 mg/kg.

General study points: Low normalized T-cell clonal expansion was also seen in some nonresponders. Within 6 weeks, CD4+ and CD8+ blood T cells expanded clonally at 0.1 to 3.0 mg/kg.

This clonotype originated in an adult with an advanced solid tumor such as melanoma, head and neck, liver or kidney cancer. Source: CD4+ or CD8+ T cells sorted from blood, taken in a trial of the OX40 agonist ivuxolimab. The genes are TRBV19 and TRBJ2-5, with D uncertain. Here the CDR3 DNA reads TGTGCCAGTAGTATTGGGATCCAAGAGACCCAGTACTTC. Its protein product is CASSIGIQETQYF.